The 11 T cell receptor beta chains given below trace back to one sample, sequenced in a study of blood T cell repertoires in COVID-19. Sequencing used immunoSEQ multiplex PCR; TCRdb keeps in-frame clones, though not all of them. The repertoire has some 200,000 clones, about 79% of them found once; the top ten carry about 9%. Sequencing was done on a sample of peripheral blood. These receptors came from a man over 45 with active or convalescent COVID-19.

The J gene is TRBJ1-2, the V gene TRBV7-9, with D uncertain. CDR3 length: 12 residues. With 5 bases removed from V and 4 bases from J, the gap between germline ends came to 8 bases. Germline V gene data show CDR1 as SEHNR and CDR2 as FQNEAQ (reference sequence). CDR3 sequence: CASSPGLYGYTF. The CDR3 bases are TGTGCCAGCAGCCCCGGACTCTATGGCTACACCTTC. Full variable domain (rest looked up from reference TRBV7-9 and TRBJ1-2): DTGVSQNPRHKITKRGQNVTFRCDPISEHNRLYWYRQTLGQGPEFLTYFQNEAQLEKSRLLSDRFSAERPKGSFSTLEIQRTEQGDSAMYLCASSPGLYGYTFGSGTRLTVV.

The chain joins TRBV28 to TRBJ1-2, with TRBD1 matching over 9 bases. The length of the CDR3 is 15 residues. With 6 bases clipped from V and 4 bases from J, the junction kept 9 bases outside the gene matches. CDR1 and CDR2 from the germline V gene are MDHEN and SYDVKM. The DNA for the CDR3 is TGTGCCAGCAGCCCGGGACAGGGATGGGGCTATGGCTACACCTTC. It specifies CASSPGQGWGYGYTF.

A few counts support this clone. V gene TRBV20-1 combines with J gene TRBJ1-4; D ambiguous. Trimming pared 0 bases from V and 7 bases from J, leaving 3 bases between. CDR3 size: 11 residues. Germline lookup yields CDR1 DFQATT and CDR2 SNEGSKA (reference sequence). CDR3 region: CSARDLEKLFF. The CDR3 DNA reads TGCAGTGCTAGAGATCTTGAAAAACTGTTTTTT.

V is TRBV18 and J is TRBJ1-1, with 11 bases identical to TRBD1. V lost 3 bases and J lost 10; bases outside the gene matches: 7. CDR1 and CDR2 (germline): KGHSH, LQKENI. The CDR3 length is 14 residues. The CDR3 nucleotides are TGTGCCAGCTCACCGGGGACAGGGGGATTTGGAGCTTTCTTT. Translation: CASSPGTGGFGAFF.

This clone was recorded a few times. In DNA form, the CDR3 reads TGTGCCAGCATCGACACAGCCAACACCGGGGAGCTGTTTTTT. It specifies CASIDTANTGELFF. The chain couples TRBV28 to TRBJ2-2; D gene unclear. The CDR3 is 14 amino acids. Looked up from germline, CDR1 is MDHEN and CDR2 is SYDVKM. Deletions cut 7 bases from V and 2 bases from J, with 11 bases between.

The chain is built from TRBV6-2 or TRBV6-3 and TRBJ1-1; 7 bases align to TRBD1. Germline CDR1 reads MNHEY; CDR2 reads SVGEGT. The CDR3 runs to 14 residues. The trim removed 5 bases at V and 9 bases at J, leaving 12 bases unmatched. The CDR3 coding sequence is TGTGCCAGCAGTATTCCGGGACAGCGGATGAAAGCTTTCTTT. Translation gives CASSIPGQRMKAFF.

CDR3 amino acids: CASSPNRGYEQYF. The CDR3 DNA sequence: TGTGCCAGCAGCCCAAACAGGGGCTACGAGCAGTACTTC. The J gene is TRBJ2-7, the V gene TRBV3-1 (or the pseudogene TRBV3-2); 7 bases match TRBD1. The germline V gene has CDR1 LGHDT and CDR2 YNNKEL (reference sequence). The CDR3 runs to 13 residues. V shed 4 bases, J shed 3 bases, and the junction held 3 bases outside the gene matches.

V is TRBV6-2 or TRBV6-3 and J is TRBJ2-1; TRBD2 aligns across 8 bases. V dropped 7 bases and J dropped 4; count of bases not matched to a gene: 12. This CDR3 contains 16 residues. From germline, CDR1 is MNHEY and CDR2 SVGEGT. CDR3 protein: CASTPLSSGKYNEQFF. Written as DNA, the CDR3 is TGTGCCAGCACCCCCCTTAGTAGCGGGAAGTACAATGAGCAGTTCTTC.

The chain is built from TRBV6-6 and TRBJ2-2; 7 bases match TRBD1. The length of the CDR3 is 14 residues. The germline V gene has CDR1 MNHNY and CDR2 SVGAGI (reference sequence). Trimming took 11 bases from V and 7 from J; bases not matched to a gene: 13. The CDR3 region has the DNA TGTGCCGCCACCAACAGGGGTCAAGGCGGGGAGCTGTTTTTT. It yields the protein CAATNRGQGGELFF.

V and J are TRBV18 and TRBJ2-6; no clear D gene. This CDR3 has 16 amino acids. The germline V gene has CDR1 KGHSH and CDR2 LQKENI. The V end lost 6 bases, the J end lost 4 bases, and 16 bases lay between the germline ends. CDR3 DNA: TGTGCCAGCTCGGAAACAGCAAACCTAGGGGCCAACGTCCTGACTTTC. Its translation: CASSETANLGANVLTF.

This clone appeared a few times. The chain recombines TRBV5-1 with TRBJ1-1, with TRBD1 matching 7 bases. Germline V lookup: CDR1 SGHRS, CDR2 YFSETQ. This CDR3 contains 14 residues. J was trimmed by 2 bases and V by 5 bases; bases with no gene match: 6. CDR3 amino acids: CASRDTGANTEAFF. For the CDR3, the DNA is TGCGCCAGCAGGGATACAGGGGCTAACACTGAAGCTTTCTTT.